This paragraph covers one T cell receptor beta chain sequence. Germline-derived CDR1 and CDR2 are SGHDT and YYEEEE. Trimming removed 5 bases from V and 4 bases from J; junction bases left unmatched: 7. CDR3 length: 14 amino acids. Amplification of TCR beta used genomic DNA extracted from peripheral blood. This sample was included in a study of T cell repertoires in aging, cancer and after chemotherapy. About the study: Healthy donor repertoires were recorded over several months to years and showed clear clonal overlap.

A mixed TRB-A/B primer pool amplified rearranged TRB by multiplex touch-down PCR. TCRdb analysed the multiplex PCR reads with MiXCR anew, one entry per CDR3 protein. The sample holds 8,000 to 10,000 distinct CDR3 sequences, less than 35% seen once. The chain carries TRBV5-6 and TRBJ1-2; 8 nucleotides align to TRBD1. The clonotype originates from a human donor in good health. Sequencing input: blood. The DNA of the CDR3 is TGTGCCAGCAGGATGCAGGGGGCAACCTATGGCTACACCTTC. It codes for CASRMQGATYGYTF.